This is a list of T cell receptor beta chains from one sample in a study of blood T cell repertoires in COVID-19. TCRdb keeps only in-frame clones here, not all; method: immunoSEQ multiplex PCR. Among 130,000 or so clones listed, roughly 89% were seen once. Sequenced material: peripheral blood. These receptor sequences come from a man in his fifties with active or convalescent COVID-19. The CDR3 runs from the conserved cysteine through the conserved F or W. Fields, in order: V gene, J gene, clone size, D gene, CDR3 protein, CDR3 DNA. The D gene is left open where the match is weak. Only part of the rows carry a size: once, few, many, or a class if the clone is expanded.

V: TRBV6-5; J: TRBJ1-6; size: once; D: NA; CDR3: CASSYKQTNSPLHF; DNA: TGTGCCAGCAGTTACAAACAGACTAATTCACCCCTCCACTTT
V: TRBV4-1; J: TRBJ2-2; size: NA; D: TRBD2; CDR3: CASRTSGANTGELFF; DNA: TGCGCCAGCAGAACTAGCGGAGCGAACACCGGGGAGCTGTTTTTT
V: TRBV29-1; J: TRBJ1-1; size: NA; D: TRBD1; CDR3: CSVEQGGNTEAFF; DNA: TGCAGCGTAGAACAGGGGGGAAACACTGAAGCTTTCTTT
V: TRBV30; J: TRBJ2-4; size: NA; D: TRBD1; CDR3: CAWMLGTDAKNIQYF; DNA: TGTGCCTGGATGCTGGGGACAGATGCCAAAAACATTCAGTACTTC
V: TRBV19; J: TRBJ2-3; size: NA; D: NA; CDR3: CASSIRGMAGAVTDTQYF; DNA: TGTGCCAGTAGTATTCGAGGTATGGCGGGGGCGGTCACAGATACGCAGTATTTT
V: TRBV2; J: TRBJ2-4; size: NA; D: TRBD1; CDR3: CASRDRVRGKNIQYF; DNA: TGTGCCAGCAGGGACAGGGTGAGGGGCAAAAACATTCAGTACTTC
V: TRBV7-7; J: TRBJ2-5; size: NA; D: TRBD1; CDR3: CASSQGAVNQETQYF; DNA: TGTGCCAGCAGCCAGGGGGCGGTGAATCAAGAGACCCAGTACTTC
V: TRBV2; J: TRBJ2-7; size: many; D: NA; CDR3: CASRQGYEQYF; DNA: TGTGCCAGCAGACAGGGCTACGAGCAGTACTTC
V: TRBV9; J: TRBJ1-1; size: NA; D: NA; CDR3: CASSVATDTEAFF; DNA: TGTGCCAGCAGCGTAGCTACCGACACTGAAGCTTTCTTT
V: TRBV6-5; J: TRBJ2-7; size: NA; D: NA; CDR3: CASTRTGKLPQQYF; DNA: TGTGCCAGCACACGGACTGGGAAGCTTCCGCAGCAGTACTTC
V: TRBV1; J: TRBJ1-5; size: few; D: NA; CDR3: CTSSQDQHRPQHF; DNA: TGCACCAGCAGCCAAGATCAACACAGGCCCCAGCATTTT
V: TRBV29-1; J: TRBJ2-7; size: NA; D: TRBD1; CDR3: CSGGQNYEQYF; DNA: TGCAGCGGGGGACAGAACTACGAGCAGTACTTC
V: TRBV3-1/TRBV3-2; J: TRBJ2-7; size: NA; D: NA; CDR3: CASSQDYSAYEQYF; DNA: TGTGCCAGCAGCCAAGATTACAGTGCCTACGAGCAGTACTTC
V: TRBV7-2; J: TRBJ1-2; size: once; D: TRBD1; CDR3: CASSTGQLNYGYTF; DNA: TGTGCCAGCAGCACGGGACAGCTCAACTATGGCTACACCTTC
V: TRBV24-1; J: TRBJ2-7; size: NA; D: TRBD2; CDR3: CATSSVAGENWEQYF; DNA: TGTGCCACCAGTTCGGTAGCGGGGGAGAACTGGGAGCAGTACTTC
V: TRBV27; J: TRBJ2-3; size: NA; D: NA; CDR3: CASSPTLGGPDTQYF; DNA: TGTGCCAGCAGTCCCACGCTCGGGGGGCCGGATACGCAGTATTTT
V: TRBV7-8; J: TRBJ2-7; size: NA; D: NA; CDR3: CASRVTGTRMAYEQYF; DNA: TGTGCCAGCAGAGTAACAGGAACACGAATGGCCTACGAGCAGTACTTC
V: TRBV30; J: TRBJ1-4; size: NA; D: NA; CDR3: CACQEGSLDEKLFF; DNA: TGTGCCTGCCAGGAGGGGTCGTTGGATGAAAAACTGTTTTTT
V: TRBV19; J: TRBJ1-2; size: NA; D: NA; CDR3: CASSIDLAGANYGYTF; DNA: TGTGCCAGTAGTATAGATCTGGCAGGTGCCAACTATGGCTACACCTTC
V: TRBV7-9; J: TRBJ2-5; size: NA; D: NA; CDR3: CASSLVRGRETQYF; DNA: TGTGCCAGCAGCTTAGTTCGGGGTCGGGAGACCCAGTACTTC
V: TRBV19; J: TRBJ1-5; size: NA; D: NA; CDR3: CASSFATNSNQPQHF; DNA: TGTGCCAGTAGTTTCGCCACTAATAGCAATCAGCCCCAGCATTTT
V: TRBV30; J: TRBJ1-1; size: NA; D: TRBD1; CDR3: CAWSVSGTGKAFF; DNA: TGTGCCTGGAGTGTCTCCGGGACAGGGAAAGCTTTCTTT
V: TRBV7-9; J: TRBJ2-1; size: NA; D: TRBD2; CDR3: CASSLDWREAKNEQFF; DNA: TGTGCCAGCAGCTTAGACTGGCGGGAGGCAAAGAATGAGCAGTTCTTC
V: TRBV3-1/TRBV3-2; J: TRBJ1-5; size: NA; D: NA; CDR3: CASSQVQGQDSNQPQHF; DNA: TGTGCCAGCAGCCAAGTGCAGGGCCAGGATAGCAATCAGCCCCAGCATTTT
V: TRBV5-5; J: TRBJ1-5; size: once; D: NA; CDR3: CASSLSPGAAGQPQHF; DNA: TGTGCCAGCAGCTTGTCCCCCGGGGCCGCGGGACAGCCCCAGCATTTT
V: TRBV28; J: TRBJ1-6; size: few; D: NA; CDR3: CASSLVRGSSYNSPLHF; DNA: TGTGCCAGCAGTTTAGTCCGGGGAAGCTCCTATAATTCACCCCTCCACTTT
V: TRBV24-1; J: TRBJ2-2; size: NA; D: NA; CDR3: CATSDLQEENTGELFF; DNA: TGTGCCACCAGTGATTTGCAGGAGGAGAACACCGGGGAGCTGTTTTTT
V: TRBV25-1; J: TRBJ2-1; size: NA; D: TRBD2; CDR3: CASSFGGRVGGNEQFF; DNA: TGTGCCAGCAGTTTTGGCGGGAGGGTCGGGGGGAATGAGCAGTTCTTC
V: TRBV5-1; J: TRBJ1-1; size: NA; D: NA; CDR3: CASSGRTELNTEAFF; DNA: TGCGCCAGCAGCGGAAGGACAGAATTGAACACTGAAGCTTTCTTT
V: TRBV5-1; J: TRBJ2-5; size: NA; D: TRBD1; CDR3: CASSLSRGRGETQYF; DNA: TGCGCCAGCAGCTTGAGCAGGGGGCGCGGAGAGACCCAGTACTTC
V: TRBV6-1; J: TRBJ2-3; size: NA; D: NA; CDR3: CASSEWQGPITDTQYF; DNA: TGTGCCAGCAGTGAATGGCAGGGCCCTATCACAGATACGCAGTATTTT
V: TRBV18; J: TRBJ2-7; size: NA; D: TRBD1; CDR3: CASSPGQVSYEQYF; DNA: TGTGCCAGCTCACCGGGACAGGTCTCCTACGAGCAGTACTTC
V: TRBV7-2; J: TRBJ1-4; size: NA; D: TRBD1; CDR3: CASSLPGTGNEKLFF; DNA: TGTGCCAGCAGCTTGCCTGGGACAGGGAATGAAAAACTGTTTTTT
V: TRBV4-1; J: TRBJ2-1; size: NA; D: TRBD2; CDR3: CASSQDSGSRLGLFF; DNA: TGCGCCAGCAGCCAAGATAGCGGGAGTCGGCTTGGATTGTTCTTC
V: TRBV28; J: TRBJ1-2; size: once; D: TRBD1; CDR3: CASRPQGAGGYTF; DNA: TGTGCCAGCAGACCACAGGGGGCTGGGGGCTACACCTTC
V: TRBV9; J: TRBJ1-6; size: NA; D: TRBD1; CDR3: CASSPRDSHNSPLHF; DNA: TGTGCCAGCAGCCCCCGGGACAGTCATAATTCACCCCTCCACTTT
V: TRBV11-2; J: TRBJ1-5; size: NA; D: TRBD1; CDR3: CASSSSGGSNQPQHF; DNA: TGTGCCAGCAGCTCGTCAGGGGGGAGCAATCAGCCCCAGCATTTT
V: TRBV7-2; J: TRBJ2-7; size: once; D: TRBD2; CDR3: CASNPGLGSYEQYF; DNA: TGTGCCAGCAACCCGGGACTAGGCTCCTACGAGCAGTACTTC
V: TRBV11-2; J: TRBJ2-2; size: once; D: NA; CDR3: CASSLEGATGELFF; DNA: TGTGCCAGCAGCTTAGAGGGGGCCACCGGGGAGCTGTTTTTT
V: TRBV27; J: TRBJ2-5; size: NA; D: NA; CDR3: CASSLSGPGFEETQYF; DNA: TGTGCCAGCAGTTTATCAGGGCCAGGGTTTGAAGAGACCCAGTACTTC
V: TRBV9; J: TRBJ2-2; size: NA; D: TRBD1; CDR3: CASSVARTGAITGELFF; DNA: TGTGCCAGCAGCGTAGCTAGGACAGGGGCAATCACCGGGGAGCTGTTTTTT
V: TRBV3-1/TRBV3-2; J: TRBJ1-1; size: NA; D: NA; CDR3: CASSLRGLIKLNTEAFF; DNA: TGTGCCAGCAGCCTCAGGGGCCTGATTAAATTGAACACTGAAGCTTTCTTT
V: TRBV10-1; J: TRBJ2-5; size: few; D: NA; CDR3: CASSDSLQETQYF; DNA: TGCGCCAGCAGTGATTCCCTGCAAGAGACCCAGTACTTC
V: TRBV12-3/TRBV12-4; J: TRBJ1-2; size: once; D: NA; CDR3: CASSFGAFYGYTF; DNA: TGTGCCAGCAGTTTTGGGGCCTTCTATGGCTACACCTTC
V: TRBV10-3; J: TRBJ1-4; size: NA; D: TRBD1; CDR3: CAISERDRVPNEKLFF; DNA: TGTGCCATCAGTGAACGGGACAGGGTCCCTAATGAAAAACTGTTTTTT